Each of the 2 T cell receptor beta chains below was sequenced from the same sample in a study of blood T cells in healthy people across ages. Using a J-beta primer mix together with a sample-barcoded 5' primer, a second PCR was run for 7 to 11 cycles. TCRdb fed the 5' RACE reads into MiXCR, producing one record per CDR3 protein. The sample lists under 700,000 distinct CDR3 sequences, around 24% seen once, with roughly 10% in the top ten. The same sample was also used in a study of T cells of mothers and their children.

The sequenced material came from blood. These receptors all stem from a boy under 18 in good health.

This clonotype turned up a few times. The chain employs TRBV29-1 and TRBJ2-7, with 7 bases matching TRBD1. With 6 bases clipped from V and 3 bases from J, the junction kept 5 bases outside the gene matches. The CDR3 length is 12 residues. Germline lookup yields CDR1 SQVTM and CDR2 ANQGSEA. CDR3 DNA: TGCAGCGTCGAGGGACAGAGCTACGAGCAGTACTTC. This codes for CSVEGQSYEQYF.

V gene TRBV5-1 combines with J gene TRBJ2-3; no clear D. V lost 5 bases to trimming and J lost 1 base, with 11 bases between them. This CDR3 is 14 amino acids long. In germline, CDR1 is SGHRS, CDR2 YFSETQ. DNA of the CDR3: TGCGCCAGCAGATCGCACAGAGGCACAGATACGCAGTATTTT. It is translated as CASRSHRGTDTQYF.